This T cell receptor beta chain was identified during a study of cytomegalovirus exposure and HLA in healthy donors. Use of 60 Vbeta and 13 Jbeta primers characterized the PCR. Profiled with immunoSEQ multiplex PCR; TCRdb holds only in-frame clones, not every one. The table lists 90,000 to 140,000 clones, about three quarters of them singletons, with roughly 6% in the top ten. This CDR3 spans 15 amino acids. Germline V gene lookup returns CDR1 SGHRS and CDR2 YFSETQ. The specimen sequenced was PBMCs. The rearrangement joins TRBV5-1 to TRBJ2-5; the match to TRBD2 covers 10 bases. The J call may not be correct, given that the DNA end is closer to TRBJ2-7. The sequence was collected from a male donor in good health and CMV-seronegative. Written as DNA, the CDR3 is TGCGCCAGCAGCGAAGGACTAGCGGTCTCCTACGAGCAGTACTTC. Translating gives CASSEGLAVSYEQYF.